The subject of this entry is one T cell receptor beta chain. CDR3 length equals 11 residues. Per the germline V gene, CDR1 is PRHDT and CDR2 is FYEKMQ (reference sequence). The germline V and J ends were trimmed by 1 base and 5 bases, with 2 bases remaining between them. This sample stems from a study of OX40 agonist ivuxolimab in advanced cancers. TCRdb's table, derived via immunoSEQ multiplex PCR, lists solely in-frame clones and lacks some. The data show approximately 79,000 clones, 85% seen once. This sample comprised CD4+ or CD8+ T cells sorted from blood, obtained in a trial of the OX40 agonist ivuxolimab. This TCR was recovered from an adult with an advanced solid tumor such as melanoma, head and neck, liver or kidney cancer. The chain uses TRBV13 and TRBJ2-5; D not resolved. CDR3: CASSLVETQYF. As DNA, the CDR3 is TGTGCCAGCAGCTTAGTCGAGACCCAGTACTTC.